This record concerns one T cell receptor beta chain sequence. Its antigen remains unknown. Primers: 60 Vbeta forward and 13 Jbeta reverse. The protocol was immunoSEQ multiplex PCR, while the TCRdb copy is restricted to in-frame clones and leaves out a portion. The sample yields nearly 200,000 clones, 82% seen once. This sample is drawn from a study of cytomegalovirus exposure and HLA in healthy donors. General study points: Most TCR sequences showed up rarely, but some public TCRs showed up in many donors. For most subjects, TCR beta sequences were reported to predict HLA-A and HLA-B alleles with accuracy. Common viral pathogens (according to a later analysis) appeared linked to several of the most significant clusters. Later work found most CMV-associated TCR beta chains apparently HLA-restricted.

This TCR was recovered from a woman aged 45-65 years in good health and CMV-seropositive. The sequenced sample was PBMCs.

The CDR3 loop is CANGRDADTQYF. CDR3 bases: TGTGCCAACGGGAGAGACGCAGATACGCAGTATTTT. V gene TRBV27 combines with J gene TRBJ2-3, with TRBD2 as a possible D gene (6 bases). The V gene lost 10 bases and the J gene lost 4 bases, with 12 bases spanning the gap. There are 12 residues in the CDR3. CDR1 is MNHEY, CDR2 SMNVEV, per germline (reference sequence).